This T cell receptor beta chain was sequenced in a study of blood T cells in healthy people across ages. For the study at large: The capture of about one barcoded beta molecule per two T cells was achieved by template switching. Points from the study as a whole: CMV status of donors was not determined, possibly confounding expanded clonotype changes. In long-lived donors, naive CD4+ cell counts and diversity exceeded those of aged donors.

For the second PCR, which ran for 7 to 11 cycles, a sample-barcoded 5' primer and a J-beta primer mix were used. CDR3-containing paired-end reads numbering at least 2.5 million came from each sample. TCRdb fed the 5' RACE reads into MiXCR, producing one record per CDR3 protein. The sample shows over 950,000 distinct CDR3 sequences, roughly 47% of them seen only once. This clonotype was observed once. Its target is not known. The CDR3 covers 15 residues. Germline CDR1 reads SGHNT; CDR2 reads YYREEE (reference sequence). Trimming cost V 6 bases and J 3 bases, with 19 bases left between them. This clonotype was obtained from a woman aged 60-75 years in good health. The chain uses TRBV5-4 and TRBJ2-7; possibly TRBD2 for D (6 bases). Sequencing was performed on blood. CDR3 DNA: TGTGCCAGCACCCCGGGACTTAGCAAAGTCTACGAGCAGTACTTC. Translation: CASTPGLSKVYEQYF.